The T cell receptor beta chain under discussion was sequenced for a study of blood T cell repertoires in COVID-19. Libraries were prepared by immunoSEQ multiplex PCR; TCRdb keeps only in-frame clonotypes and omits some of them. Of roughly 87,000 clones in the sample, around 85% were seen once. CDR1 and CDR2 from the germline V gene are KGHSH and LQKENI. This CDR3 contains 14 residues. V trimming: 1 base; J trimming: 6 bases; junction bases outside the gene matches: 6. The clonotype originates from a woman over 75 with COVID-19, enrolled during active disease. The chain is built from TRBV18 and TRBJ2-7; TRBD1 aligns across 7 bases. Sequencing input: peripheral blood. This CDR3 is CASSPLQTGFEQYF. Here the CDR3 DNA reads TGTGCCAGCTCACCACTACAGACAGGGTTCGAGCAGTACTTC.